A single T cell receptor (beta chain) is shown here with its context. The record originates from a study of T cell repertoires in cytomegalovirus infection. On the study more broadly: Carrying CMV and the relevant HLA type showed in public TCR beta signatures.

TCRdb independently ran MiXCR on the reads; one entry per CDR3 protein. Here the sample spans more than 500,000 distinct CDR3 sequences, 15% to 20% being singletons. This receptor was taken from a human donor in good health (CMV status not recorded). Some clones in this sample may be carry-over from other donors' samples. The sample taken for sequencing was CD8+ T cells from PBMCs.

In DNA, the CDR3 is TGCGCCAGCAGCTTGGATCATCCTCCAGAGGTCAATGAGCAGTTCTTC. As protein: CASSLDHPPEVNEQFF. V is TRBV5-1 and J is TRBJ2-1; the D is unclear. Germline CDR1 is SGHRS and CDR2 is YFSETQ. V lost 0 bases to trimming and J lost 6 bases, with 16 bases between them. CDR3 length: 16 amino acids.